The sequence of this T cell receptor (beta chain) was determined in a study of a mutant IDH1 vaccine in newly diagnosed glioma. Study background: Following radiotherapy alone, or alongside temozolomide cycles, vaccination was started after an interval of 4-6 weeks. Radiotherapy, temozolomide, or both had been given previously, and both were given to most. Study observations and caveats: Evidence of vaccine-induced immune responses was documented in about 93% of patients. No link was apparently found between pseudoprogression and changes in top peripheral T cell clonotypes.

CDR3 length equals 15 residues. CDR1 is SQVTM, CDR2 ANQGSEA, per germline. V lost 4 bases, J lost 0 bases, and 15 bases lay in between. Stated time point: week 47, end of study. What each vaccine dose contained was 300 ug of mutant IDH1 20-mer peptide, accompanied by topical imiquimod. This clone was seen more than once but under ten times. Its matching antigen is unknown. Assay used: immunoSEQ multiplex PCR; TCRdb lists only in-frame clones, some missing. The sample includes roughly 50,000 clones, approximately 76% of them seen just once. This receptor was taken from a woman in her forties with glioma. Some clones in this sample may be carry-over from other donors' samples. This sequence joins TRBV29-1 and TRBJ1-1, with D uncertain. The specimen comprised PBMCs, sampled from a glioma patient whose treatment included an IDH1 peptide vaccine. CDR3 residues: CSVVPIQLMNTEAFF. Here the CDR3 DNA reads TGCAGCGTTGTCCCTATACAGCTCATGAACACTGAAGCTTTCTTT.